These 30 T cell receptor beta chains were all obtained from the same sample, sequenced in a study of beta chain features in type 1 diabetes. No antigen has been identified for these receptors. Overall study findings and caveats: TCRB CDR3s from Type 1 diabetes patients were moderately but significantly shorter in all four CD4+ subsets.

Reverse transcription of all isolated RNA meant that expressed TCRB transcripts were sequenced. Profiled with immunoSEQ multiplex PCR; TCRdb holds only in-frame clones, not every one. Of roughly 730,000 clones in the sample, under 15% were seen once. The material sequenced was naive CD4+ T cells from blood. The receptors stem from a man between 18 and 35 years old with type 1 diabetes.

This clone has more than one count but fewer than ten. A junction boundary mismatches the germline segment, possibly from a read error. The chain links TRBV7-7 to TRBJ1-5; D is uncertain. Germline V lookup: CDR1 SSHAT, CDR2 FNYEAQ (reference sequence). This CDR3 spans 15 amino acids. CDR3 DNA: TGTGCTAGCAGACGGCGGTACGTGAGCAATCAGCCCCAGCATTTT. As protein: CASRRRYVSNQPQHF.

This clone has only a few counts. This chain uses TRBV7-2 with TRBJ1-1; 8 nucleotides line up with TRBD1. J gave up 3 bases and V 7 bases, and 7 bases lay outside the gene matches. This CDR3 comprises 14 residues. Germline V gene data show CDR1 as SGHTA and CDR2 as FQGNSA. CDR3 bases: TGTGCCAGCATCCAGGGGGCGAGTGACACTGAAGCTTTCTTT. Its translation is CASIQGASDTEAFF.

This clone was seen a few times. The chain links TRBV27 to TRBJ2-4; TRBD1 matches 9 bases. Germline loops: CDR1 MNHEY, CDR2 SMNVEV (reference sequence). V shed 7 bases, J shed 6 bases, and the junction held 10 bases outside the gene matches. The CDR3 sequence is 15 residues long. CDR3 nucleotides: TGTGCCAGCATCTCCCGCGGACAGGGGACAAACATTCAGTACTTC. Translation gives CASISRGQGTNIQYF.

CDR3 protein: CASRRAGQGNNEQFF. The CDR3 coding sequence is TGTGCCAGCAGACGAGCGGGACAGGGGAACAATGAGCAGTTCTTC. This chain connects TRBV7-2 to TRBJ2-1; 10 nucleotides align to TRBD1. The germline CDR1 and CDR2 sequences are SGHTA and FQGNSA. J gave up 5 bases and V 6 bases, and 7 bases lay outside the gene matches. CDR3 length equals 15 residues.

The CDR3 DNA follows: TGTGCCAGTGGACAGGGTATTAACACCGGGGAGCTGTTTTTT. This translates into CASGQGINTGELFF. This chain connects TRBV7-3 to TRBJ2-2; 8 nucleotides match TRBD1. Germline CDR1 is SGHTA and CDR2 is FQGTGA. The V segment lost 9 bases and the J segment 2 bases; nucleotides outside the gene matches: 5. The CDR3 runs to 14 residues.

This clone was counted a few times. The V gene is TRBV29-1, the J gene TRBJ1-2; no clear D gene. The CDR3 contains 13 residues. The ends were cut back, 7 bases at V and 2 bases at J, with 14 bases in the middle. CDR1 is SQVTM and CDR2 is ANQGSEA in the germline V gene. CDR3 in amino acids: CSATGGMNYGYTF. CDR3 bases: TGCAGCGCCACGGGAGGGATGAACTATGGCTACACCTTC. The entire variable domain, with the rest obtained from reference TRBV29-1 and TRBJ1-2, is as follows: SAVISQKPSRDICQRGTSLTIQCQVDSQVTMMFWYRQQPGQSLTLIATANQGSEATYESGFVIDKFPISRPNLTFSTLTVSNMSPEDSSIYLCSATGGMNYGYTFGSGTRLTVV.

This chain joins TRBV7-2 and TRBJ2-7; 7 bases are a match to TRBD1. This CDR3 comprises 13 residues. Trimming took 5 bases from V and 2 from J; bases not matched to a gene: 3. The germline V gene has CDR1 SGHTA and CDR2 FQGNSA. The CDR3 DNA reads TGTGCCAGCAGCACAGGGGTAGCCTACGAGCAGTACTTC. Translating it yields CASSTGVAYEQYF. Complete variable domain (other parts from reference TRBV7-2 and TRBJ2-7): GAGVSQSPSNKVTEKGKDVELRCDPISGHTALYWYRQSLGQGLEFLIYFQGNSAPDKSGLPSDRFSAERTGGSVSTLTIQRTQQEDSAVYLCASSTGVAYEQYFGPGTRLTVT.

This rearrangement joins TRBV2 to TRBJ2-5; tentative D call: TRBD2 (5 bases). Germline V gene lookup returns CDR1 SNHLY and CDR2 FYNNEI. Trimming stripped 2 bases from V and 13 bases from J, with 14 bases between. The CDR3 contains 12 residues. The CDR3 DNA sequence: TGTGCCAGCAGTGAAACCCGGGTAGCGTCGTACTTC. Translated: CASSETRVASYF.

This chain joins TRBV30 and TRBJ1-2, with unresolved D. CDR3 length: 13 amino acids. The ends were cut back, 3 bases at V and 7 bases at J, with 15 bases in the middle. CDR1 and CDR2 from the germline V gene are GTSNPN and SVGIG (reference sequence). As DNA, the CDR3 is TGTGCCTGGAGCGTCCAACCAGGCGGTGGCTACACCTTC. Its translation is CAWSVQPGGGYTF.

This clone was seen only a few times. The V and J genes are TRBV4-1 and TRBJ2-7; D uncertain. Germline lookup yields CDR1 MGHRA and CDR2 YSYEKL. Trimming removed 0 bases from V and 0 bases from J, with 9 bases in between. CDR3 length: 15 amino acids. Here the CDR3 reads CASSQDRILSYEQYF. CDR3 in DNA: TGCGCCAGCAGCCAAGACAGGATCCTCTCCTACGAGCAGTACTTC.

In its sample, this clone was seen a few times. At the DNA level, this CDR3 is encoded by other sequences in the same sample as well. V and J are TRBV19 and TRBJ1-1, with a weak D call TRBD1 (6 bases). This CDR3 has 13 residues. V was cut by 3 bases and J by 2 bases, with 7 bases left in between. In germline, CDR1 is LNHDA, CDR2 SQIVND (reference sequence). CDR3 bases: TGTGCCAGTAGTATTGGGGGCAACACTGAAGCTTTCTTT. Protein: CASSIGGNTEAFF.

This clone was detected only a few times. The rearrangement uses TRBV30 and TRBJ1-1; D unclear. V lost 4 bases, J lost 0 bases, and 30 bases lay in between. The CDR3 is made up of 20 amino acids. CDR1 and CDR2 (germline): GTSNPN, SVGIG (reference sequence). The CDR3, as DNA: TGTGCCTGGACCCTTAAAGACCCCAAAGTAGGGTGGTTTATGAACACTGAAGCTTTCTTT. It encodes CAWTLKDPKVGWFMNTEAFF.

A word on this clone: In the same sample, other DNA sequences code for this CDR3. V and J are TRBV5-1 and TRBJ1-1, with TRBD1 matching over 7 bases. J gave up 4 bases and V 3 bases, and 3 bases lay outside the gene matches. This CDR3 is built from 13 residues. CDR1 SGHRS and CDR2 YFSETQ come from the germline V gene. The CDR3 DNA follows: TGCGCCAGCAGCTCGACAGGGAGCACTGAAGCTTTCTTT. As protein: CASSSTGSTEAFF.

In DNA, the CDR3 is TGTGCCAGCACCACTGACTCGGGGGAGGGGACCCAGTACTTC. Amino acid sequence: CASTTDSGEGTQYF. This chain connects TRBV2 to TRBJ2-5, with TRBD2 matching 7 bases. This CDR3 has 14 residues. Per germline, CDR1 SNHLY and CDR2 FYNNEI. After removal of 7 bases from V and 7 bases from J, the junction contained 12 bases not matched to a gene.

V is TRBV4-2 and J is TRBJ2-3, with D possibly TRBD2 on 5 matching bases. The ends were cut back, 4 bases at V and 2 bases at J, with 13 bases in the middle. CDR1 LGHNA and CDR2 YNFKEQ come from the germline V gene. The CDR3 runs 15 residues. The CDR3 reads CASSPLATDTDTQYF. For the CDR3, the DNA is TGTGCCAGCAGCCCCCTAGCCACTGACACAGATACGCAGTATTTT.

J is TRBJ2-7 and V is TRBV18, with 7 bases lining up with TRBD1. J was trimmed by 2 bases and V by 3 bases; bases with no gene match: 4. The V gene's germline CDR1 is KGHSH and CDR2 LQKENI. There are 14 residues in the CDR3. CDR3 sequence (DNA): TGTGCCAGCTCACCCCAGGGACAGACCTACGAGCAGTACTTC. Its protein product is CASSPQGQTYEQYF.

This clone was seen only a few times. The chain joins TRBV7-8 to TRBJ2-5; no clear D. The CDR3 has 14 amino acids. Trimming shortened V by 2 bases and J by 9 bases, and 16 bases separated the two germline ends. Germline CDR1 and CDR2: SGHVS and FQNEAQ. The CDR3 region has the DNA TGTGCCAGCAGCTTATTACAGCAACAATTGGCCCAGTACTTC. Its protein is CASSLLQQQLAQYF.

V gene TRBV9 combines with J gene TRBJ2-5, with 7 bases lining up with TRBD2. The CDR3 is 15 residues long. Germline CDR1 and CDR2: SGDLS and YYNGEE. Unmatched junction bases numbered 6, after V lost 4 bases and J lost 0 bases. DNA for the CDR3: TGTGCCAGCAGCCAAGCGGGGAGGGACCAAGAGACCCAGTACTTC. This encodes CASSQAGRDQETQYF.

This clone has only a few counts. V is TRBV5-4 and J is TRBJ2-6; 10 positions agree with TRBD1. The junction had 8 bases not matched to a gene; V was cut back by 5 bases and J by 0 bases. The CDR3 runs to 18 residues. Germline CDR1 reads SGHNT; CDR2 reads YYREEE (reference sequence). CDR3 DNA sequence: TGTGCCAGCAGTTCCCGACAGGGGGCCCTCTCTGGGGCCAACGTCCTGACTTTC. It is translated as CASSSRQGALSGANVLTF.

The rearrangement uses TRBV5-4 and TRBJ1-1; 9 nucleotides align to TRBD1. Germline V gives CDR1 SGHNT, CDR2 YYREEE (reference sequence). This CDR3 spans 16 amino acids. V lost 2 bases and J lost 5; bases outside the gene matches: 10. The CDR3 DNA reads as TGTGCCAGCAGCTTACAGGGGGCGATCATTGGGACTGAAGCTTTCTTT. The encoded protein is CASSLQGAIIGTEAFF. The full variable domain, with the rest looked up from reference TRBV5-4 and TRBJ1-1, is ETGVTQSPTHLIKTRGQQVTLRCSSQSGHNTVSWYQQALGQGPQFIFQYYREEENGRGNFPPRFSGLQFPNYSSELNVNALELDDSALYLCASSLQGAIIGTEAFFGQGTRLTVV.

The V gene is TRBV7-8, the J gene TRBJ2-7; TRBD1 matches 8 bases. V shed 3 bases and J 4 bases; nucleotides not matched to a gene: 2. The CDR3 sequence is 13 residues long. The germline CDR1 and CDR2 sequences are SGHVS and FQNEAQ. As DNA, the CDR3 is TGTGCCAGCAGCTTGACAGGGGTGTACGAGCAGTACTTC. It codes for CASSLTGVYEQYF.

This clone has a handful of counts. The chain combines TRBV18 with TRBJ1-2, with D perhaps TRBD1 (6 bases). Germline V gene sequence: CDR1 KGHSH, CDR2 LQKENI. The V end lost 0 bases, the J end lost 4 bases, and 9 bases lay between the germline ends. There are 14 residues in the CDR3. CDR3 nucleotide sequence: TGTGCCAGCTCACCACCTCAGGGGATCTATGGCTACACCTTC. Its protein is CASSPPQGIYGYTF.

This clone was seen a few times. V usage is TRBV27 and J usage is TRBJ2-3; TRBD2 agrees at 10 bases. CDR1 and CDR2 from the germline V gene are MNHEY and SMNVEV (reference sequence). The CDR3 spans 18 residues. The V segment lost 5 bases and the J segment 1 base; nucleotides outside the gene matches: 12. CDR3 bases: TGTGCCAGCAGTCCTGCGGGGCTAGCGGGGGTCCGCACAGATACGCAGTATTTT. Translating gives CASSPAGLAGVRTDTQYF.

The CDR3: CASSQQEKLFF. DNA of the CDR3: TGTGCCAGCAGCCAACAGGAAAAACTGTTTTTT. This chain links TRBV14 with TRBJ1-4; D not certain. The V gene lost 2 bases and the J gene lost 8 bases, with 3 bases spanning the gap. The CDR3 loop spans 11 amino acids. Per the germline V gene, CDR1 is SGHDN and CDR2 is FVKESK.

The chain joins TRBV9 to TRBJ2-7, with 13 nucleotides matching TRBD2. CDR1 and CDR2 from the germline V gene are SGDLS and YYNGEE. The CDR3 consists of 16 residues. J was trimmed by 6 bases and V by 0 bases; bases with no gene match: 6. The DNA of the CDR3 is TGTGCCAGCAGCGTAGGTGGGACTAGCGGGGTTCTCGAGCAGTACTTC. It is translated as CASSVGGTSGVLEQYF.

Note on this clone: Other DNA sequences in the same sample also yield this CDR3. For the CDR3, the DNA is TGTGCCAGCTCGAGGGGGGATCAGCCCCAGCATTTT. This codes for CASSRGDQPQHF. V is TRBV6-6 and J is TRBJ1-5; weak D call: TRBD1 (6 bases). CDR1 and CDR2 (germline): MNHNY, SVGAGI (reference sequence). V was trimmed by 8 bases and J by 5 bases, leaving 10 bases between them. This CDR3 contains 12 residues.

This clone was seen a handful of times. This rearrangement joins TRBV4-2 to TRBJ2-1; 10 nucleotides match TRBD2. The CDR3 runs 16 residues. V gave up 3 bases and J gave up 5 bases; unmatched junction bases: 7. Germline V gene lookup returns CDR1 LGHNA and CDR2 YNFKEQ. The CDR3 region has the DNA TGTGCCAGCAGCCACCCCAGCGGGGGGGCTAACAATGAGCAGTTCTTC. Its protein is CASSHPSGGANNEQFF.

This clone has a handful of counts. The V gene is TRBV5-4, the J gene TRBJ1-4; 8 nucleotides line up with TRBD1. Germline V gene lookup returns CDR1 SGHNT and CDR2 YYREEE (reference sequence). The CDR3 has 15 amino acids. V lost 3 bases, J lost 4 bases, and 5 bases stayed unmatched. The CDR3 coding sequence is TGTGCCAGCAGCTGGGGACAGGAGGTTAATGAAAAACTGTTTTTT. This encodes CASSWGQEVNEKLFF.

V is TRBV29-1 and J is TRBJ2-7; D is perhaps TRBD2 (6 bases). Trimming took 5 bases from V and 0 from J, leaving 14 bases between them. Germline values: CDR1 SQVTM, CDR2 ANQGSEA. This CDR3 contains 14 residues. CDR3 sequence (DNA): TGCAGCGTTTTACCGGGACTCGCCTCCTACGAGCAGTACTTC. Protein product: CSVLPGLASYEQYF.

This sequence joins TRBV7-2 and TRBJ2-3; D is unresolved. CDR1 and CDR2 (germline): SGHTA, FQGNSA. This CDR3 spans 16 amino acids. V was trimmed by 5 bases and J by 6 bases, leaving 21 bases between them. CDR3 region: CASSPPEAPGRDTQYF. Here the CDR3 DNA reads TGTGCCAGCAGCCCTCCCGAGGCCCCGGGCCGCGATACGCAGTATTTT.